These T cell receptor beta chains were read from a single sample in a study of radiation and T cells in renal cell carcinoma. TCRdb's table, derived via immunoSEQ multiplex PCR, lists solely in-frame clones and lacks some. The sample carries roughly 140,000 clones, 87% recorded once. The source was blood, collected from a patient whose treatment included radiotherapy and nephrectomy. Receptor source: a woman between 50 and 59 years old with renal cell carcinoma. Both conserved end residues are part of each CDR3. A D gene is named only where the DNA matches it firmly. Clone size appears in some rows only: once, few, many, or a class for an expanded clone.

TRBJ2-5 13 - - TRBV7-9 TGTGCCAGCAGCTTAGCGGGGGCAGAGACCCAGTACTTC CASSLAGAETQYF
TRBJ1-5 18 TRBD1 - TRBV7-2 TGTGCCAGCAGCGGATTTCCGGGACAGGGGGGCAGAAATCAGCCCCAGCATTTT CASSGFPGQGGRNQPQHF
TRBJ1-4 15 - - TRBV5-5 TGTGCCAGCAGCTTGCTCCCGGGAATTAATGAAAAACTGTTTTTT CASSLLPGINEKLFF
TRBJ1-3 15 TRBD1 - TRBV5-1 TGCGCCAGCAGCTTGACAGGGGGCTTCGGAAACACCATATATTTT CASSLTGGFGNTIYF
TRBJ2-5 11 - - TRBV2 TGTGCCAGCAGTACGTGGGAGACCCAGTACTTC CASSTWETQYF
TRBJ1-1 16 TRBD1 - TRBV7-9 TGTGCCAGCAGCAAAGGAGGCCTTGGGACAGATTATGAAGCTTTCTTT CASSKGGLGTDYEAFF
TRBJ2-7 13 - - TRBV5-1 TGCGCCAGCAGCAAAGACAGGTTGTACGAGCAGTACTTC CASSKDRLYEQYF
TRBJ1-4 15 - - TRBV19 TGTGCCAGTAGTATACGACAAGCAACTAATGAAAAACTGTTTTTT CASSIRQATNEKLFF
TRBJ2-7 14 - - TRBV13 TGTGCCAGCAGCTCCCCCGGGGTCCCCTACGAGCAGTACTTC CASSSPGVPYEQYF
TRBJ2-7 15 - - TRBV2 TGTGCCAGCAGTGACGGCGGACCGGGCACCTACGAGCAGTACTTC CASSDGGPGTYEQYF
TRBJ1-6 14 TRBD1 once TRBV2 TGTGCCAGCAGCTTGACAGGGACAGATTCACCCCTCCACTTT CASSLTGTDSPLHF
TRBJ1-1 14 TRBD1 - TRBV7-6 TGTGCCAGCAGCCCGCGACAGGGTTGGATAGGAGCTTTCTTT CASSPRQGWIGAFF
TRBJ1-2 15 TRBD1 - TRBV5-1 TGCGCCAGCAGCCCCAACAGACAGGGGGCGGGTGGCTACACCTTC CASSPNRQGAGGYTF
TRBJ2-7 16 - once TRBV9 TGTGCCAGCAGCCCATCCCTGGGACTCGCCTCCTACGAGCAGTACTTC CASSPSLGLASYEQYF
TRBJ1-1 13 - - TRBV5-6 TGTGCCAGCACCCTTAACCGGGACACTGAAGCTTTCTTT CASTLNRDTEAFF
TRBJ2-7 14 - - TRBV18 TGTGCCAGCTCTCCTACGTTACAAGGGGACGAGCAGTACTTC CASSPTLQGDEQYF
TRBJ1-1 14 TRBD1 - TRBV19 TGTGCCAGTACCGCAGGACAGGCGGGAGCTGAAGCTTTCTTT CASTAGQAGAEAFF
TRBJ1-4 15 - - TRBV18 TGTGCCAGCTCACCAGCCTTAGGGGCCGCTGAAAAACTGTTTTTT CASSPALGAAEKLFF
TRBJ1-5 14 - once TRBV9 TGTGCCAGCAGCGCCTCTCACAGCAATCAGCCCCAGCATTTT CASSASHSNQPQHF
TRBJ2-3 14 TRBD2 - TRBV19 TGTGCCAGTAGGGAGCGGGGCCTCACAGATACGCAGTATTTT CASRERGLTDTQYF
TRBJ2-1 16 - - TRBV5-8 TGTGCCAGCAGCTTGGTTTTTGGGCTAGCAGAGGATGAGCAGTTCTTC CASSLVFGLAEDEQFF
TRBJ1-5 15 TRBD1 - TRBV10-3 TGTGCCATCAGTGTGGGACAGAATAGCAATCAGCCCCAGCATTTT CAISVGQNSNQPQHF
TRBJ1-5 13 - - TRBV6-1 TGTGCCAGCAGTGAAGGGGCGGTCGGTCTCCAGCATTTT CASSEGAVGLQHF
TRBJ1-3 17 - - TRBV5-8 TGTGCCAGCAGCCGACGTGAAGACAGCGTCTCTGGAAACACCATATATTTT CASSRREDSVSGNTIYF
TRBJ2-1 15 TRBD2 - TRBV7-2 TGTGCCAGCAGCCTCTCAGCGGGGGGGCGGAATGAGCAGTTCTTC CASSLSAGGRNEQFF
TRBJ1-1 13 - few TRBV6-6 TGTGCCAGCAGTTACGAAGAAAACACTGAAGCTTTCTTT CASSYEENTEAFF
TRBJ1-2 14 TRBD1 - TRBV5-6 TGTGCCAGCAGATCCGGGACAGAGCTCTATGGCTACACCTTC CASRSGTELYGYTF
TRBJ2-7 13 - - TRBV6-1 TGTGCCAGCCTGGGATTTAGCTCCTACGAGCAGTACTTC CASLGFSSYEQYF
TRBJ2-1 16 - - TRBV5-4 TGTGCCAGCAGCTCCGCAGGGGGGTATTCCTACAATGAGCAGTTCTTC CASSSAGGYSYNEQFF
TRBJ1-5 16 - few TRBV2 TGTGCCAGCAGGCCCAGGGCCGGAGGGAGCAATCAGCCCCAGCATTTT CASRPRAGGSNQPQHF
TRBJ1-6 15 - - TRBV7-2 TGTGCCAGCAGCCCCCTAGGGGGGGGAAATTCACCCCTCCACTTT CASSPLGGGNSPLHF
TRBJ1-3 13 - once TRBV10-3 TGTGCCATCAGAGGAGGGGGTTTAGGCACCATATATTTT CAIRGGGLGTIYF
TRBJ2-2 20 TRBD1 - TRBV10-3 TGTGCCATCAGTGAGTCGGGGTCAGGGGGCGCGGATGAGGACACCGGGGAGCTGTTTTTT CAISESGSGGADEDTGELFF
TRBJ1-2 13 - - TRBV19 TGTGCCAGTAGTATCGGGGACACCGCCAAGAGTACCTTC CASSIGDTAKSTF
TRBJ1-1 14 - - TRBV11-2 TGTGCCAGCAGCGGGAGGTGGGGGGTCGCTGAAGCTTTCTTT CASSGRWGVAEAFF
TRBJ2-1 14 - once TRBV5-1 TGCGCCAGCAGCTTGGGACCTTTATCGGATGAGCAGTTCTTC CASSLGPLSDEQFF
TRBJ2-5 16 TRBD2 - TRBV15 TGTGCCACCAGCAGAGATCGAACTAGCGGGACGAAGACCCAGTACTTC CATSRDRTSGTKTQYF
TRBJ2-2 16 TRBD1 - TRBV19 TGTGCCAGTAGTCCTGATGGGACAGGGGTCACCGGGGAGCTGTTTTTT CASSPDGTGVTGELFF
TRBJ2-3 16 - - TRBV5-5 TGTGCCAGCAGCCCGAGGCCCATCTCTAGCACAGATACGCAGTATTTT CASSPRPISSTDTQYF
TRBJ1-4 15 - - TRBV6-6 TGTGCCAGCAGTTACTCCGGCCCAAGGGGTGAAAAACTGTTTTTT CASSYSGPRGEKLFF
TRBJ2-1 15 TRBD2 - TRBV6-1 TGTGCCAGCAGTGACGTGGGACTAGCGAAGAATGAGCAGTTCTTC CASSDVGLAKNEQFF
TRBJ2-1 14 - few TRBV7-8 TGTGCCAGCAGCTTAGCGGCCTCCAGAGACGAGCAGTTCTTC CASSLAASRDEQFF
TRBJ2-7 13 - - TRBV15 TGTGCCACCAGCAGAGACCCCAACTACGAGCAGTACTTC CATSRDPNYEQYF
TRBJ2-3 14 - - TRBV15 TGTGCCACCAGCAGGGCCTATAGCACAGATACGCAGTATTTT CATSRAYSTDTQYF